Below, 21 T cell receptor beta chains from the same sample are listed, as sequenced in a study of blood T cell repertoires in COVID-19. Clones were sequenced by immunoSEQ multiplex PCR, and TCRdb holds only the in-frame ones, with some missing. The sample shows over 200,000 clones, roughly 87% of them seen only once. Sequencing was performed on peripheral blood. All receptors come from a man aged 35 to 55 with active or convalescent COVID-19.

This rearrangement joins TRBV5-5 to TRBJ1-1; unclear D gene. Germline CDR1 SGHKS, CDR2 YYEKEE (reference sequence). Trimming pared 0 bases from V and 4 bases from J, leaving 10 bases between. The length of the CDR3 is 14 residues. Here the CDR3 DNA reads TGTGCCAGCAGCTTGGTAGAGGGCGGCACTGAAGCTTTCTTT. This sequence encodes CASSLVEGGTEAFF.

The V gene is TRBV5-8, the J gene TRBJ2-3; 10 nucleotides line up with TRBD2. V shed 4 bases and J 4 bases; nucleotides not matched to a gene: 6. CDR1 and CDR2 from the germline V gene are SGHTS and YDEGEE. The CDR3 has 15 residues. In DNA form, the CDR3 reads TGTGCCAGCAGCATCGCTAGCGGGAGTTCAGATACGCAGTATTTT. Amino acids: CASSIASGSSDTQYF.

This chain uses TRBV5-4 with TRBJ2-7, with TRBD1 matching over 11 bases. Unmatched junction bases numbered 7, after V lost 1 base and J lost 7 bases. Germline CDR1 and CDR2: SGHNT and YYREEE (reference sequence). The CDR3 sequence is 15 residues long. CDR3 nucleotide sequence: TGTGCCAGCAGCTTGTGGGGACAGGGGGTACGGGAGCAGTACTTC. Protein sequence: CASSLWGQGVREQYF. Based on the CDR3 plus reference TRBV5-4 and TRBJ2-7, the full variable domain is ETGVTQSPTHLIKTRGQQVTLRCSSQSGHNTVSWYQQALGQGPQFIFQYYREEENGRGNFPPRFSGLQFPNYSSELNVNALELDDSALYLCASSLWGQGVREQYFGPGTRLTVT.

There are a few counts of this clone. The CDR3 coding sequence is TGTGCCAGCAGTGAAACCGGGTACCGGACTGAAGCTTTCTTT. This encodes CASSETGYRTEAFF. This chain joins TRBV25-1 and TRBJ1-1, with D hard to call. Germline V gives CDR1 MGHDK, CDR2 SYGVNS. Between the trimmed V and J ends, which lost 2 bases and 5 bases, there was a span of 12 bases. The CDR3 is 14 amino acids. The variable domain in full, with the rest retrieved from reference TRBV25-1 and TRBJ1-1, is EADIYQTPRYLVIGTGKKITLECSQTMGHDKMYWYQQDPGMELHLIHYSYGVNSTEKGDLSSESTVSRIRTEHFPLTLESARPSHTSQYLCASSETGYRTEAFFGQGTRLTVV.

The chain joins TRBV4-2 to TRBJ2-1; D is ambiguous. V was pared by 0 bases and J by 8 bases, with 8 bases between. Germline-derived CDR1 and CDR2 are LGHNA and YNFKEQ. The CDR3 contains 13 residues. CDR3 bases: TGTGCCAGCAGCCAAGAACGGGTTGATGAGCAGTTCTTC. It specifies CASSQERVDEQFF.

V and J are TRBV5-1 and TRBJ1-6; no definite D call. The V end lost 7 bases, the J end lost 7 bases, and 9 bases lay between the germline ends. Germline V gene lookup returns CDR1 SGHRS and CDR2 YFSETQ. The CDR3 has 12 residues. CDR3 DNA: TGCGCCAGCCGAGAACCAAATTCACCCCTCCACTTT. This translates into CASREPNSPLHF.

The V and J genes are TRBV6-6 and TRBJ2-3; no firm D call. V was clipped by 8 bases and J by 1 base, with 13 bases between them. CDR3 length: 14 amino acids. The V gene's germline CDR1 is MNHNY and CDR2 SVGAGI (reference sequence). The DNA for the CDR3 is TGTGCCAGCGAACGGGTCTTAGGCACAGATACGCAGTATTTT. Amino acids: CASERVLGTDTQYF.

This sequence joins TRBV21-1 and TRBJ2-5; the table's D call of TRBD2 was not tested on the DNA. TRBV21-1 is marked as a pseudogene. This CDR3 is 15 amino acids long. The CDR3 loop is CATTIDGTSRETQYF. The CDR3 DNA reads as TGTGCCACCACGATCGATGGGACTAGCAGGGAGACCCAGTACTTC.

The rearrangement joins TRBV6-1 to TRBJ2-1, with D possibly being TRBD2 (5 bases). The CDR3 totals 15 residues. From germline, CDR1 is MNHNS and CDR2 SASEGT. The ends were cut back, 3 bases at V and 6 bases at J, with 15 bases in the middle. The CDR3 region has the DNA TGTGCCAGCAGTGACCCGCTAGACGGAGGCAATGAGCAGTTCTTC. This gives the protein CASSDPLDGGNEQFF.

This clone was detected once. The CDR3 loop reads CASSVQGTPNEKLFF. CDR3 bases: TGTGCCAGCAGCGTACAGGGGACACCGAATGAAAAACTGTTTTTT. The chain uses TRBV9 and TRBJ1-4; D might be TRBD1 (6 bases). Trimming pared 1 base from V and 5 bases from J, leaving 12 bases between. Per germline, CDR1 SGDLS and CDR2 YYNGEE. CDR3 length equals 15 residues.

The chain uses TRBV28 and TRBJ1-2; D is ambiguous. Trimming removed 5 bases at V and 5 bases at J, with 15 bases between. This CDR3 has 14 residues. In germline, CDR1 is MDHEN, CDR2 SYDVKM. CDR3 residues: CASSLFMAQYGYTF. The CDR3 nucleotides read TGTGCCAGCAGTCTATTTATGGCCCAGTATGGCTACACCTTC.

The chain couples TRBV5-8 to TRBJ2-3; TRBD2 aligns across 12 bases. The V gene end was trimmed by 4 bases and the J gene end by 1 base; junction bases not matched to a gene: 7. Germline CDR1 reads SGHTS; CDR2 reads YDEGEE. This CDR3 is 17 amino acids long. The CDR3 region has the DNA TGTGCCAGCAGCCGAAGACTAGCGGGAGAACGCACAGATACGCAGTATTTT. It codes for CASSRRLAGERTDTQYF.

The V gene is TRBV30, the J gene TRBJ1-6, with D unclear. The CDR3 runs to 13 residues. V lost 5 bases and J lost 7, with 12 bases in between. The germline V gene encodes CDR1 GTSNPN and CDR2 SVGIG (reference sequence). For the CDR3, the DNA is TGTGCCTGGGGCCACGCGGGGAATTCACCCCTCCACTTT. This encodes CAWGHAGNSPLHF.

V usage is TRBV6-1 and J usage is TRBJ1-5, with D unclear. Germline V gene sequence: CDR1 MNHNS, CDR2 SASEGT. The length of the CDR3 is 15 residues. The ends were cut back, 1 base at V and 5 bases at J, with 12 bases in the middle. The DNA for the CDR3 is TGTGCCAGCAGTGAAGTGGTTTTACAAGATCAGCCCCAGCATTTT. This translates into CASSEVVLQDQPQHF.

This chain connects TRBV19 to TRBJ2-7; 11 positions match TRBD2. The CDR3 has 15 amino acids. After removal of 5 bases from V and 3 bases from J, the junction contained 6 bases not matched to a gene. Germline V gene lookup returns CDR1 LNHDA and CDR2 SQIVND (reference sequence). CDR3 bases: TGTGCCAGTAGTTTATCTAGCGGGGGGAACTACGAGCAGTACTTC. Protein: CASSLSSGGNYEQYF.

The chain joins TRBV9 to TRBJ1-2; no clear D. The CDR3 consists of 13 residues. Trimming pared 1 base from V and 4 bases from J, leaving 8 bases between. Germline loops: CDR1 SGDLS, CDR2 YYNGEE. Here the CDR3 reads CASSVPGSYGYTF. CDR3 sequence (DNA): TGTGCCAGCAGCGTACCGGGTTCCTATGGCTACACCTTC.

This clone was observed once. An end of the junction differs from the germline gene, which may be a read error. The chain's CDR3 is CATSGGPTNTEAFF. The CDR3 DNA reads as TGTGCTACCAGTGGGGGGCCGACGAACACTGAAGCTTTCTTT. J is TRBJ1-1 and V is TRBV24-1; TRBD1 might be the D (6 bases). The CDR3 loop spans 14 amino acids. Germline V lookup: CDR1 KGHDR, CDR2 SFDVKD.

The V and J genes are TRBV10-2 and TRBJ1-1, with TRBD1 matching over 7 bases. From germline, CDR1 is WSHSY and CDR2 SAAADI. J gave up 10 bases and V 2 bases, and 7 bases lay outside the gene matches. The CDR3 contains 13 residues. The CDR3, as DNA: TGCGCCAGCAGTGAGACAAGGGACAGTTTAGCTTTCTTT. This codes for CASSETRDSLAFF.

V is TRBV12-3 or TRBV12-4 and J is TRBJ1-1; unclear D gene. Trimming took 7 bases from V and 1 from J, leaving 10 bases between them. The CDR3 consists of 13 residues. The CDR3 protein is CASKSAENTEAFF. CDR3 nucleotide sequence: TGTGCCAGCAAGTCGGCGGAGAACACTGAAGCTTTCTTT.

This clone has at least ten counts. The chain links TRBV27 to TRBJ2-7; TRBD1 is a possible D gene (6 bases). V lost 2 bases, J lost 6 bases, and 14 bases lay in between. From germline, CDR1 is MNHEY and CDR2 SMNVEV (reference sequence). The CDR3 extends over 14 amino acids. The CDR3 loop reads CASSLTGTLIEQYF. The DNA for the CDR3 is TGTGCCAGCAGTTTAACAGGGACACTAATCGAGCAGTACTTC.

The chain couples TRBV30 to TRBJ1-3; D might be TRBD1 (5 bases). The CDR3 totals 15 residues. Germline V gene lookup returns CDR1 GTSNPN and CDR2 SVGIG (reference sequence). Trimming pared 1 base from V and 0 bases from J, leaving 10 bases between. The CDR3 region is CAWSAQGYSGNTIYF. CDR3 DNA: TGTGCCTGGAGTGCCCAGGGCTACTCTGGAAACACCATATATTTT. The whole variable domain, filled in from reference TRBV30 and TRBJ1-3, reads SQTIHQWPATLVQPVGSPLSLECTVEGTSNPNLYWYRQAAGRGLQLLFYSVGIGQISSEVPQNLSASRPQDRQFILSSKKLLLSDSGFYLCAWSAQGYSGNTIYFGEGSWLTVV.